A single sample gave rise to the 26 T cell receptor beta chains below, sequenced in a study of shared clonotypes between healthy human individuals. Profiled with immunoSEQ multiplex PCR; TCRdb holds only in-frame clones, not every one. The sample lists more than 2 million clones, more than 90% occurring once. The sequenced sample consisted of naive CD4+ T cells sorted from blood. Subset given: CD45RA+ positively selected. These receptors came from a man younger than 35 in good health.

V and J are TRBV7-3 and TRBJ2-1; D uncertain. This CDR3 comprises 12 residues. V dropped 5 bases and J dropped 5 bases, with 7 bases sitting between them. Germline CDR1 is SGHTA and CDR2 is FQGTGA. CDR3 coding DNA: TGTGCCAGCAGCGCCACTAACAATGAGCAGTTCTTC. This codes for CASSATNNEQFF.

This rearrangement joins TRBV10-2 to TRBJ2-5; either TRBD1 or TRBD2 may fit D (5 bases each). Per the germline V gene, CDR1 is WSHSY and CDR2 is SAAADI. CDR3 size: 15 residues. The V gene lost 3 bases and the J gene lost 2 bases, with 13 bases spanning the gap. The CDR3 here is CASSEVGGGQETQYF. The CDR3 DNA sequence: TGCGCCAGCAGTGAAGTAGGTGGGGGACAAGAGACCCAGTACTTC.

The V and J genes are TRBV2 and TRBJ2-2; D tentatively reads TRBD1 or TRBD2 (5 bases each). Trimming took off 8 bases at V and 2 bases at J, with 12 bases between the two ends. The germline V gene has CDR1 SNHLY and CDR2 FYNNEI. This CDR3 spans 14 amino acids. The CDR3 bases are TGTGCCAGCTATAGGGACGGTAACACCGGGGAGCTGTTTTTT. This sequence encodes CASYRDGNTGELFF.

This chain uses TRBV6-5 with TRBJ1-3, with D uncertain. The V gene lost 5 bases and the J gene lost 0 bases, with 11 bases spanning the gap. In germline, CDR1 is MNHEY, CDR2 SVGAGI. The CDR3 extends over 15 amino acids. CDR3 loop: CASSRESVSGNTIYF. The CDR3 DNA reads TGTGCCAGCAGTCGCGAATCAGTCTCTGGAAACACCATATATTTT.

Note on this clone: Distinct nucleotide sequences in the sample also encode this CDR3. J is TRBJ2-7 and V is TRBV2, with 9 bases fitting TRBD1. Trimming at V came to 6 bases and at J to 3 bases, leaving 3 bases not matched to a gene. The CDR3 has 13 amino acids. The V gene's germline CDR1 is SNHLY and CDR2 FYNNEI. DNA of the CDR3: TGTGCCAGCAGCTCGGACAGGGGCTACGAGCAGTACTTC. Translation gives CASSSDRGYEQYF. Complete variable domain (other parts from reference TRBV2 and TRBJ2-7): EPEVTQTPSHQVTQMGQEVILRCVPISNHLYFYWYRQILGQKVEFLVSFYNNEISEKSEIFDDQFSVERPDGSNFTLKIRSTKLEDSAMYFCASSSDRGYEQYFGPGTRLTVT.

J is TRBJ1-4 and V is TRBV5-1, with a weak D call TRBD1 (6 bases). The V end lost 2 bases, the J end lost 6 bases, and 14 bases lay between the germline ends. Germline V gives CDR1 SGHRS, CDR2 YFSETQ. The CDR3 runs to 15 residues. CDR3 in DNA: TGCGCCAGCAGCTTTGGGACAAGTTTGGATGAAAAACTGTTTTTT. Its protein product is CASSFGTSLDEKLFF.

The chain's CDR3 is CASSSHLHRDHQETQYF. For the CDR3, the DNA is TGTGCCAGCAGCTCACACCTCCACCGGGACCATCAAGAGACCCAGTACTTC. This chain connects TRBV5-4 to TRBJ2-5; D could derive from TRBD1 or TRBD2 (5 bases each). This CDR3 contains 17 residues. Looked up from germline, CDR1 is SGHNT and CDR2 is YYREEE (reference sequence). With 3 bases removed from V and 2 bases from J, the gap between germline ends came to 20 bases.

This chain connects TRBV7-9 to TRBJ2-3; 8 bases are a match to TRBD2. With V trimmed by 5 bases and J by 3 bases, 4 bases remained unmatched. Germline assignment: CDR1 SEHNR and CDR2 FQNEAQ (reference sequence). The CDR3 is 14 amino acids. The CDR3 DNA is TGTGCCAGCAGCCGGGAGGGGGTGACAGATACGCAGTATTTT. This translates into CASSREGVTDTQYF.

The rearrangement uses TRBV5-1 and TRBJ2-5; D could derive from TRBD1 or TRBD2 (5 bases each). The CDR3 is 15 amino acids. Germline CDR1 SGHRS, CDR2 YFSETQ. With 0 bases removed from V and 0 bases from J, the gap between germline ends came to 9 bases. The CDR3 loop is CASSLEGTHQETQYF. DNA for the CDR3: TGCGCCAGCAGCTTGGAAGGGACCCACCAAGAGACCCAGTACTTC.

On this clone: At one end the junction does not follow the germline gene, possibly because of a read error. V is TRBV7-6 and J is TRBJ2-2; D gene ambiguous. CDR1 and CDR2 from the germline V gene are SGHVS and FNYEAQ. This CDR3 is 15 amino acids long. DNA of the CDR3: TGTGCCAGCAGCTTAGCGCCGACGAAGACCGGGGAGCTGTTTTTT. This sequence encodes CASSLAPTKTGELFF.

This clone was picked up one time. The chain employs TRBV5-6 and TRBJ2-7, with D possibly matching TRBD2 (6 bases). V was clipped by 4 bases and J by 0 bases, with 11 bases between them. CDR1 and CDR2 (germline): SGHDT, YYEEEE. The CDR3 is 14 residues long. CDR3 sequence: CASSPGLLSYEQYF. The CDR3, as DNA: TGTGCCAGCAGCCCGGGACTCCTCTCCTACGAGCAGTACTTC.

This chain uses TRBV10-3 with TRBJ2-7; perhaps TRBD2 as D (6 bases). CDR3 size: 13 residues. From germline, CDR1 is ENHRY and CDR2 SYGVKD. The V end was cut by 7 bases, the J end by 4 bases, with 14 bases between. This CDR3 is CAINSGPPYEQYF. CDR3 nucleotides: TGTGCCATCAATAGCGGTCCCCCTTACGAGCAGTACTTC.

The rearrangement joins TRBV30 to TRBJ1-3, with D unresolved. Per the germline V gene, CDR1 is GTSNPN and CDR2 is SVGIG (reference sequence). Trimming stripped 0 bases from V and 0 bases from J, with 18 bases between. The CDR3 is made up of 18 amino acids. The CDR3 region is CAWSVLFSGRSSGNTIYF. The CDR3 DNA reads as TGTGCCTGGAGTGTACTATTCTCGGGCAGAAGCTCTGGAAACACCATATATTTT.

The chain employs TRBV15 and TRBJ2-7; possible D gene TRBD2, 5 bases. With 2 bases removed from V and 5 bases from J, the gap between germline ends came to 13 bases. The CDR3 consists of 14 residues. The germline CDR1 and CDR2 sequences are LNHNV and YYDKDF (reference sequence). Written as DNA, the CDR3 is TGTGCCACCAGCAGATGGACGGGGTCCAACGAGCAGTACTTC. It translates to CATSRWTGSNEQYF.

The chain is built from TRBV7-2 and TRBJ2-7; D call uncertain. The CDR3 loop spans 15 amino acids. CDR1 is SGHTA, CDR2 FQGNSA, per germline. Trimming left V 5 bases short and J 0 bases short, with 14 bases between. CDR3 loop: CASSSYTQSSYEQYF. CDR3 nucleotides: TGTGCCAGCAGCAGTTACACCCAAAGCTCCTACGAGCAGTACTTC. Full variable domain (missing parts from reference TRBV7-2 and TRBJ2-7): GAGVSQSPSNKVTEKGKDVELRCDPISGHTALYWYRQSLGQGLEFLIYFQGNSAPDKSGLPSDRFSAERTGGSVSTLTIQRTQQEDSAVYLCASSSYTQSSYEQYFGPGTRLTVT.

The chain has TRBV29-1 and TRBJ2-7, with TRBD1 matching over 7 bases. In germline, CDR1 is SQVTM, CDR2 ANQGSEA. J lost 5 bases, V lost 3 bases, and 10 bases had no gene match. There are 14 residues in the CDR3. The CDR3 spells CSVDSGTDHNEQYF. The CDR3 DNA reads as TGCAGCGTTGACTCCGGGACAGATCACAACGAGCAGTACTTC.

This rearrangement joins TRBV5-1 to TRBJ2-7; 9 bases match TRBD2. Germline V gives CDR1 SGHRS, CDR2 YFSETQ. The CDR3 length is 16 residues. The V and J ends lost 4 bases and 0 bases, in that order; junction bases with no gene match: 8. The CDR3 sequence is CASSILSGRSSYEQYF. The CDR3 nucleotides read TGCGCCAGCAGCATCTTAAGCGGGAGGAGCTCCTACGAGCAGTACTTC.

The gene calls are TRBV5-1 and TRBJ2-2; 7 bases map to TRBD2. The CDR3 covers 14 residues. The germline V gene has CDR1 SGHRS and CDR2 YFSETQ. With V trimmed by 4 bases and J by 7 bases, 7 bases remained unmatched. CDR3 nucleotides: TGCGCCAGCAGCCCGGGGGGTGCTAACGGGGAGCTGTTTTTT. This encodes CASSPGGANGELFF. The entire variable domain, with the rest obtained from reference TRBV5-1 and TRBJ2-2, is as follows: KAGVTQTPRYLIKTRGQQVTLSCSPISGHRSVSWYQQTPGQGLQFLFEYFSETQRNKGNFPGRFSGRQFSNSRSEMNVSTLELGDSALYLCASSPGGANGELFFGEGSRLTVL.

The V call is TRBV10-2, the J call TRBJ1-1; D perhaps matches TRBD1 (6 bases). Germline loops: CDR1 WSHSY, CDR2 SAAADI. CDR3 length: 14 residues. V lost 10 bases and J lost 4, with 19 bases in between. The CDR3 here is CATTSQGRATEAFF. The CDR3 DNA is TGCGCCACTACATCACAGGGACGTGCCACTGAAGCTTTCTTT.

As regards this clone: The sample holds other DNA sequences that translate to the same CDR3. The chain has TRBV7-2 and TRBJ2-7; 10 bases line up with TRBD1. V shed 5 bases, J shed 1 base, and the junction held 2 bases outside the gene matches. Per the germline V gene, CDR1 is SGHTA and CDR2 is FQGNSA. CDR3 length: 14 residues. The CDR3 loop is CASSRQGASYEQYF. The CDR3 bases are TGTGCCAGCAGCAGACAGGGGGCTTCCTACGAGCAGTACTTC.

Remarks on this clone: At one end the junction does not follow the germline gene, possibly because of a read error. The genes are TRBV2 and TRBJ1-6, with a weak D call TRBD1 (5 bases). Per the germline V gene, CDR1 is SNHLY and CDR2 is FYNNEI. CDR3 length: 18 amino acids. The CDR3 here is CASSDPGHIDSYNSLLHF. The CDR3, as DNA: TGTGCCAGCAGTGACCCTGGACACATAGACTCCTATAATTCACTCCTCCACTTT.

J is TRBJ1-5 and V is TRBV11-2, with TRBD1 matching 10 bases. V was clipped by 0 bases and J by 7 bases; unmatched bases: 6. CDR3 length equals 16 residues. The germline CDR1 and CDR2 sequences are SGHAT and FQNNGV. The CDR3 loop reads CASSLDTGQGVQPQHF. DNA of the CDR3: TGTGCCAGCAGCTTAGATACCGGACAGGGGGTCCAGCCCCAGCATTTT. Looking up the rest from reference TRBV11-2 and TRBJ1-5 gives the full variable domain: EAGVAQSPRYKIIEKRQSVAFWCNPISGHATLYWYQQILGQGPKLLIQFQNNGVVDDSQLPKDRFSAERLKGVDSTLKIQPAKLEDSAVYLCASSLDTGQGVQPQHFGDGTRLSIL.

The rearrangement joins TRBV4-2 to TRBJ2-7, with D uncertain. Germline V gene data show CDR1 as LGHNA and CDR2 as YNFKEQ. There are 14 residues in the CDR3. V was trimmed by 1 base and J by 4 bases, leaving 11 bases between them. The CDR3 protein is CASSQGPPSYEQYF. CDR3 sequence (DNA): TGTGCCAGCAGCCAAGGCCCCCCCTCTTACGAGCAGTACTTC.

In the case of this clone: The same CDR3 also results from other DNA sequences found in this sample. The V and J genes are TRBV30 and TRBJ1-5, with D possibly matching TRBD1 (5 bases). CDR3 length: 12 residues. The V gene's germline CDR1 is GTSNPN and CDR2 SVGIG (reference sequence). V was cut by 5 bases and J by 4 bases, with 9 bases left in between. Here the CDR3 DNA reads TGTGCCTGGTCCCGGACAAATCAGCCCCAGCATTTT. Translated: CAWSRTNQPQHF. Looking up the rest from reference TRBV30 and TRBJ1-5 gives the full variable domain: SQTIHQWPATLVQPVGSPLSLECTVEGTSNPNLYWYRQAAGRGLQLLFYSVGIGQISSEVPQNLSASRPQDRQFILSSKKLLLSDSGFYLCAWSRTNQPQHFGDGTRLSIL.

The V gene is TRBV5-6, the J gene TRBJ2-1; 7 positions agree with TRBD2. V dropped 4 bases and J dropped 5; count of bases not matched to a gene: 12. This CDR3 has 16 amino acids. CDR1 is SGHDT, CDR2 YYEEEE, per germline. The CDR3 bases are TGTGCCAGCAGCGTCCGACTAGCCGCCAGGGACAATGAGCAGTTCTTC. This codes for CASSVRLAARDNEQFF.

V usage is TRBV6-5 and J usage is TRBJ2-1; D not certain. V lost 8 bases, J lost 4 bases, and 18 bases lay in between. Germline lookup yields CDR1 MNHEY and CDR2 SVGAGI. The CDR3 is made up of 15 amino acids. The CDR3 nucleotides are TGTGCCAGCTCCCTAAGGTCGGCCCCTTACAATGAGCAGTTCTTC. Its protein is CASSLRSAPYNEQFF.